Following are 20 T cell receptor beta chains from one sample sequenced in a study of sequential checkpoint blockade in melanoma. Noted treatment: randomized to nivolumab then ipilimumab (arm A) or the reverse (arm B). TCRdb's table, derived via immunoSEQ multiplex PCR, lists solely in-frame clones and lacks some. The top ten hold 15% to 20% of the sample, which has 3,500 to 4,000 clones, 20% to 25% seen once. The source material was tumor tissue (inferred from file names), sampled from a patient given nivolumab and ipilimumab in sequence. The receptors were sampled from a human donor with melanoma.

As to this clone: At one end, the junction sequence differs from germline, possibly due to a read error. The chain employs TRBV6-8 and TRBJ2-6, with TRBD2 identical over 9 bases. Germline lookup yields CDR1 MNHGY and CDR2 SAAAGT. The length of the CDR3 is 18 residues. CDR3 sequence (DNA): TGTGCCATCAGTGGTAATAGCGGGGGCAACTCTGGGGCCAACGTCCTGACTTTC. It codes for CAISGNSGGNSGANVLTF.

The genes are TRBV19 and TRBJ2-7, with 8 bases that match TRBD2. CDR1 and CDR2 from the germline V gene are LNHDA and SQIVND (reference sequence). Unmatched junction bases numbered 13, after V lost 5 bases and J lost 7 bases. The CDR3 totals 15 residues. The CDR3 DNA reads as TGTGCCAGTAGTTCGGCGGGGGGACCTCGCCGGGAGCAGTACTTC. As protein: CASSSAGGPRREQYF.

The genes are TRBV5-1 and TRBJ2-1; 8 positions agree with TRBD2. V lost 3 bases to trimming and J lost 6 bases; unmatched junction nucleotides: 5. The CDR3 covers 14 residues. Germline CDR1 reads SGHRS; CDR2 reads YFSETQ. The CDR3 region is CASSSSGTSNEQFF. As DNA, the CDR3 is TGCGCCAGCAGCTCATCCGGGACTAGCAATGAGCAGTTCTTC.

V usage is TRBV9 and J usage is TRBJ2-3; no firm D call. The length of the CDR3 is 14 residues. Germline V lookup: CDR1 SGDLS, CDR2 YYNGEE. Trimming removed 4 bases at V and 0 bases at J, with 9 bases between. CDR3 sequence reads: CASSSTASTDTQYF. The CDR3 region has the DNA TGTGCCAGCAGCTCCACAGCTAGCACAGATACGCAGTATTTT.

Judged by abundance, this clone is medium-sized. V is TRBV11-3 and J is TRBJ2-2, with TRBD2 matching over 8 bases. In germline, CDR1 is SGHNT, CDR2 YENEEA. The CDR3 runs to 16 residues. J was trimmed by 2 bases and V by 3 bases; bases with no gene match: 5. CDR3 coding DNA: TGTGCCAGCAGCTTCCTTAGCGGGGATAACACCGGGGAGCTGTTTTTT. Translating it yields CASSFLSGDNTGELFF.

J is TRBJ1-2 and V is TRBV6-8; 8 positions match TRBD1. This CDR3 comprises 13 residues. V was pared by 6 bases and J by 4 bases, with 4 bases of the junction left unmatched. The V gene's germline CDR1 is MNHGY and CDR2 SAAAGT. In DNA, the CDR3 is TGTGCCAGCAGACGAACAGGGGGCTATGGCTACACCTTC. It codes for CASRRTGGYGYTF.

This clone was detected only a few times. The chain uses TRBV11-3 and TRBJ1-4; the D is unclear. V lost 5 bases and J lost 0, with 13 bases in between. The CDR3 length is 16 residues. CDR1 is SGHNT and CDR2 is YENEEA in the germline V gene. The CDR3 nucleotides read TGTGCCAGCAGCCTGGACTCGCTCGCAACTAATGAAAAACTGTTTTTT. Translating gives CASSLDSLATNEKLFF.

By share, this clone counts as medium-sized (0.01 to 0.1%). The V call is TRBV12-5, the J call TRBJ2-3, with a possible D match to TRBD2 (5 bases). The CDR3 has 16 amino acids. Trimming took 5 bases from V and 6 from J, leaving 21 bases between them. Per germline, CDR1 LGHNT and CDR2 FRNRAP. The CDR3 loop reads CASGPLTGPRRDTQYF. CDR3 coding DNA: TGTGCTAGTGGTCCCCTCACCGGGCCCCGGAGGGATACGCAGTATTTT.

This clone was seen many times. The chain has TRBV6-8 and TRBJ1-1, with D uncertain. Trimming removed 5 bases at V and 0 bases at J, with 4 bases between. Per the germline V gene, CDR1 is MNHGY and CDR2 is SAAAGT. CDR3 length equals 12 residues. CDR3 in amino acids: CASSLMNTEAFF. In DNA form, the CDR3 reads TGTGCCAGCAGTCTAATGAACACTGAAGCTTTCTTT.

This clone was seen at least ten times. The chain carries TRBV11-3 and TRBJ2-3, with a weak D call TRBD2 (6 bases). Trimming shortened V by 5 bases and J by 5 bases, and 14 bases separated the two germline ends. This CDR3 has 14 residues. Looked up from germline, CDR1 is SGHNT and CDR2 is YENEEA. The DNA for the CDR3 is TGTGCCAGCAGCCGGGGACTGGTTTTAGATACGCAGTATTTT. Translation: CASSRGLVLDTQYF.

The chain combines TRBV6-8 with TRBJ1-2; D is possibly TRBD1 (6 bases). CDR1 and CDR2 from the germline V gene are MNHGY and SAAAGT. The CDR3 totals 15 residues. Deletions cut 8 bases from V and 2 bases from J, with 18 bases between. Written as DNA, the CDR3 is TGTGCCAGCTTACAGGGTGCAGGGGCGAACTATGGCTACACCTTC. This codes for CASLQGAGANYGYTF.

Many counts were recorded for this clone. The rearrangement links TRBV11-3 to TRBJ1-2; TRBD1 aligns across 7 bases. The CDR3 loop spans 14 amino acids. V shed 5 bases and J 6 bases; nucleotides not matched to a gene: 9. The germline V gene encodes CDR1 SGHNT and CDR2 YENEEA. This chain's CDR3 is CASSARDRADGYTF. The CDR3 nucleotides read TGTGCCAGCAGCGCACGAGACAGGGCGGATGGCTACACCTTC. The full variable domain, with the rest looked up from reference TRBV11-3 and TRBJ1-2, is EAGVVQSPRYKIIEKKQPVAFWCNPISGHNTLYWYLQNLGQGPELLIRYENEEAVDDSQLPKDRFSAERLKGVDSTLKIQPAELGDSAVYLCASSARDRADGYTFGSGTRLTVV.

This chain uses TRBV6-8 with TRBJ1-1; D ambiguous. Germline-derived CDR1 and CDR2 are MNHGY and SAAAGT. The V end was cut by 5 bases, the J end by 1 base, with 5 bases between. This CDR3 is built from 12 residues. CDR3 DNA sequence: TGTGCCAGCAGTCCCGGGAACACTGAAGCTTTCTTT. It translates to CASSPGNTEAFF.

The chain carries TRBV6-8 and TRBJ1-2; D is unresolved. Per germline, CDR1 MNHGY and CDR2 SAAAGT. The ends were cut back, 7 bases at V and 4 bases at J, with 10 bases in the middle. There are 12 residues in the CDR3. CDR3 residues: CASIGGSYGYTF. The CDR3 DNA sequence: TGTGCCAGCATAGGAGGCAGCTATGGCTACACCTTC.

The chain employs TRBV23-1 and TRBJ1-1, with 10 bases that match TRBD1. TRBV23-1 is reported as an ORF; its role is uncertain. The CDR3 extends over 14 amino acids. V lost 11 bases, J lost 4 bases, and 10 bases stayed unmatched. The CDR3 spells CAPSLDRGGTEAFF. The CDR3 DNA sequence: TGCGCCCCCAGTTTGGACAGGGGGGGCACTGAAGCTTTCTTT.

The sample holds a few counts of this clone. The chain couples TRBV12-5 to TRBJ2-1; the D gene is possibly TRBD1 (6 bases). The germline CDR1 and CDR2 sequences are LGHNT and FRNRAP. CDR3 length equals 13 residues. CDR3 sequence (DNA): TGTGCCAGTCAGGGGAGCTCCTACAATGAGCAGTTCTTC. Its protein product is CASQGSSYNEQFF.

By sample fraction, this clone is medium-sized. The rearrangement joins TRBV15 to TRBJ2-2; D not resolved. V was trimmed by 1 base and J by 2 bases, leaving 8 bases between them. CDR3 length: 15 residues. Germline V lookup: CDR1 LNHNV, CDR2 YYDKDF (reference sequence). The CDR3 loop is CATSRVAENTGELFF. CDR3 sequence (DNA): TGTGCCACCAGCAGAGTAGCAGAAAACACCGGGGAGCTGTTTTTT.

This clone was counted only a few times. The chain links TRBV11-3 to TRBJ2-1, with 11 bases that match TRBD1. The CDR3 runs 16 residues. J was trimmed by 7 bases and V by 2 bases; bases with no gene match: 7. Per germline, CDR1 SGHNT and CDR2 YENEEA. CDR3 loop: CASSLMSGTGGNEQFF. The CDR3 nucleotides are TGTGCCAGCAGCTTAATGTCTGGGACAGGGGGAAATGAGCAGTTCTTC.

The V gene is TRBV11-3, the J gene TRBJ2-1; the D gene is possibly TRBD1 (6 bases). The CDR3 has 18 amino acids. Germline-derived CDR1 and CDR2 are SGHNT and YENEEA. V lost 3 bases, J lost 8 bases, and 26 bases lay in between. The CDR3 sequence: CASSLIRTVLADGDEQFF. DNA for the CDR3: TGTGCCAGCAGCTTGATCCGGACAGTCCTAGCCGATGGGGATGAGCAGTTCTTC.

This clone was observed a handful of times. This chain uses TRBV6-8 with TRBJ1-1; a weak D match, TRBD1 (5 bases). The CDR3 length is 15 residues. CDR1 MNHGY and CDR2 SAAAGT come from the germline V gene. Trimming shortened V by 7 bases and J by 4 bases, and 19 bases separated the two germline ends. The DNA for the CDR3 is TGTGCCAGCAAGGGGTCTGACAGTCTGATCACTGAAGCTTTCTTT. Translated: CASKGSDSLITEAFF.